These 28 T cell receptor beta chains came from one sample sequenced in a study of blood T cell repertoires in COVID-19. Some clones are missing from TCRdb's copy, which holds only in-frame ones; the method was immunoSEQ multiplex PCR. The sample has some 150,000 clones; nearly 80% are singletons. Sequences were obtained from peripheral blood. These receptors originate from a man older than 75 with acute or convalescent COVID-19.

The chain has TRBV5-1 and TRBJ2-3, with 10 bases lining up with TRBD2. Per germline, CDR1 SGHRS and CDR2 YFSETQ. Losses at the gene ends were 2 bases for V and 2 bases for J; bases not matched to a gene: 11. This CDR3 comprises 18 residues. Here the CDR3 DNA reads TGCGCCAGCAGCTTCGCGGGGCTAGCGGGGGAATACACAGATACGCAGTATTTT. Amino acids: CASSFAGLAGEYTDTQYF.

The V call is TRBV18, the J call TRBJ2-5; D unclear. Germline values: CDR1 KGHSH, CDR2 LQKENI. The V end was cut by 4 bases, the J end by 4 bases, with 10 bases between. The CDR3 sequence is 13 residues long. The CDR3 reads CASSRSQTETQYF. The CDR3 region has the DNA TGTGCCAGCTCACGGAGCCAAACAGAGACCCAGTACTTC.

The CDR3: CASSPSGSDTDTQYF. In DNA, the CDR3 is TGTGCCAGCAGCCCGAGCGGGAGCGACACAGATACGCAGTATTTT. The chain combines TRBV7-2 with TRBJ2-3; 8 bases agree with TRBD2. Per germline, CDR1 SGHTA and CDR2 FQGNSA. This CDR3 contains 15 residues. Losses at the gene ends were 5 bases for V and 2 bases for J; bases not matched to a gene: 6.

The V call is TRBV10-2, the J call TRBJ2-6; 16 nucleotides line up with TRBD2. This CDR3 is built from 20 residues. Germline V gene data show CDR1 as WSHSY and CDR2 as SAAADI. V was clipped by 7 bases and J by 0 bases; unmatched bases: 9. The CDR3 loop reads CASMGLAGGIPYSGANVLTF. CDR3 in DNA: TGCGCCAGCATGGGACTAGCGGGGGGGATTCCATACTCTGGGGCCAACGTCCTGACTTTC.

CDR3 in amino acids: CASSRAATNEKLFF. Written as DNA, the CDR3 is TGTGCCAGCAGCCGGGCCGCAACTAATGAAAAACTGTTTTTT. V is TRBV7-8 and J is TRBJ1-4; D remains unclear. Germline V gene sequence: CDR1 SGHVS, CDR2 FQNEAQ. The CDR3 totals 14 residues. V was pared by 5 bases and J by 0 bases, with 7 bases between.

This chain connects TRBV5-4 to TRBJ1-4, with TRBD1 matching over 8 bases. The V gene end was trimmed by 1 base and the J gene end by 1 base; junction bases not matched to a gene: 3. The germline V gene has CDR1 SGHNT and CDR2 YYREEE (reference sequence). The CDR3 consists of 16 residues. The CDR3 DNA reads TGTGCCAGCAGCTTGCAGGGGGCTGGAACTAATGAAAAACTGTTTTTT. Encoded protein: CASSLQGAGTNEKLFF.

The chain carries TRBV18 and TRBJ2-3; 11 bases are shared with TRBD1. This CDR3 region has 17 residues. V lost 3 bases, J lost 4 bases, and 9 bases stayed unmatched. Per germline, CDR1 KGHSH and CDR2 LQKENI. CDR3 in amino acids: CASSPKRTGGSPDTQYF. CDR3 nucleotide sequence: TGTGCCAGCTCACCCAAACGGACAGGGGGCTCTCCAGATACGCAGTATTTT.

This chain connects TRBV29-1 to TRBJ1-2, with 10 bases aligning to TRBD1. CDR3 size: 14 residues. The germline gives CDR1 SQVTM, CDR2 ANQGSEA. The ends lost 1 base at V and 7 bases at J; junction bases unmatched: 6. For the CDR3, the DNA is TGCAGCGTTGAAGGTGGGACAGGGGCTGGTGGCTACACCTTC. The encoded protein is CSVEGGTGAGGYTF.

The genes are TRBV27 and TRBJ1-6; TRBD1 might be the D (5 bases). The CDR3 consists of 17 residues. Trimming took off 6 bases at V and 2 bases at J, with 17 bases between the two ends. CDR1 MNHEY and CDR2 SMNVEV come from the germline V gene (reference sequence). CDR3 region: CASSPRPGGTYNSPLHF. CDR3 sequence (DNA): TGTGCCAGCAGCCCCCGCCCCGGGGGGACCTATAATTCACCCCTCCACTTT.

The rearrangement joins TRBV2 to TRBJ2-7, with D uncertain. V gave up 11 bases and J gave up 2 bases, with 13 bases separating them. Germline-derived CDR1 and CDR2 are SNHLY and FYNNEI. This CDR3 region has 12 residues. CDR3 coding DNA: TGTGCCCTTAACCCCCGAGCCTACGAGCAGTACGTC. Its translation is CALNPRAYEQYV.

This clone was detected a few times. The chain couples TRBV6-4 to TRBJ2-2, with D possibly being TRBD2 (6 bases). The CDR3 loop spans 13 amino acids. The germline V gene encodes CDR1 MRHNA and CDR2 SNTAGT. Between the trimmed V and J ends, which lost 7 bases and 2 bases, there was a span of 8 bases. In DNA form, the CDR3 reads TGTGCCAGCAAGGGACTTAACACCGGGGAGCTGTTTTTT. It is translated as CASKGLNTGELFF.

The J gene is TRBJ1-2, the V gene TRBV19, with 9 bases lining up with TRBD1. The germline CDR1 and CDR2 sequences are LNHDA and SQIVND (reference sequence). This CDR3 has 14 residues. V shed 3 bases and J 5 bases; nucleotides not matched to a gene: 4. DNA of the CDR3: TGTGCCAGTAGTATGGGGGACAGGGCGTATGGCTACACCTTC. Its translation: CASSMGDRAYGYTF.

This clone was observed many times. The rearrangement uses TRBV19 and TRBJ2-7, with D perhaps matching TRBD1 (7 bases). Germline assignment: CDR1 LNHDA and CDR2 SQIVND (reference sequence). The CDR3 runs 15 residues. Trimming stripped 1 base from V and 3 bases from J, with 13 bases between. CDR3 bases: TGTGCCAGTAGTATAGTGGCAGGGGGAGGCTACGAGCAGTACTTC. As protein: CASSIVAGGGYEQYF.

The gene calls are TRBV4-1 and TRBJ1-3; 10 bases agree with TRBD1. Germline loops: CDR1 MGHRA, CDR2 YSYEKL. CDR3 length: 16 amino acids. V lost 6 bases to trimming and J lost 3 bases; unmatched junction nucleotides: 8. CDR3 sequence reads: CASSHDRGRVGNTIYF. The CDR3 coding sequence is TGCGCCAGCAGTCATGACAGGGGGCGCGTTGGAAACACCATATATTTT.

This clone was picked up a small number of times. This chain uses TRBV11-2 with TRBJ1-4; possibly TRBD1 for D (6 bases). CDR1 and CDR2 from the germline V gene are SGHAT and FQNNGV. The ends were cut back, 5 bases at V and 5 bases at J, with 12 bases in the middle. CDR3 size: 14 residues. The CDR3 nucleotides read TGTGCCAGCAGCGGCAGACAGGTGAATGAAAAACTGTTTTTT. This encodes CASSGRQVNEKLFF.

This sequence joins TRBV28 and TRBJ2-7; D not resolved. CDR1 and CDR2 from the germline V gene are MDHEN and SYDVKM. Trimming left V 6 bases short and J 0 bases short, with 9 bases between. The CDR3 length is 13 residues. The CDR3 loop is CASSSLSSYEQYV. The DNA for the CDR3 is TGTGCCAGCAGCTCCCTTAGCTCCTACGAGCAGTACGTC.

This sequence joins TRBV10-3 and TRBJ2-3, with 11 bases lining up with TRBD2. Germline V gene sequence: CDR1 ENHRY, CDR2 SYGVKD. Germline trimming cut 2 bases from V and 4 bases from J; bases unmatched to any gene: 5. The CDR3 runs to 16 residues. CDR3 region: CAISEAEGLAADTQYF. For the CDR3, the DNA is TGTGCCATCAGTGAGGCCGAGGGACTAGCGGCAGATACGCAGTATTTT.

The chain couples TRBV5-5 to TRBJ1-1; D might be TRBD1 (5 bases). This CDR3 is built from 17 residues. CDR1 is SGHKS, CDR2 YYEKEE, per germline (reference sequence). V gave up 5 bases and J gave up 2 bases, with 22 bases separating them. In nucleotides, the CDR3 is TGTGCCAGCAGGAAGTCGTCGGGGGACGTACCAAACACTGAAGCTTTCTTT. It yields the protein CASRKSSGDVPNTEAFF.

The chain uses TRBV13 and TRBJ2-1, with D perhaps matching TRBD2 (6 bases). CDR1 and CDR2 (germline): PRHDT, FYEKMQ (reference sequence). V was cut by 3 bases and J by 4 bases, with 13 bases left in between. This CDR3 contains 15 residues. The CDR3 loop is CASSLTGLQYNEQFF. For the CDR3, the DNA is TGTGCCAGCAGCTTGACGGGACTTCAATACAATGAGCAGTTCTTC.

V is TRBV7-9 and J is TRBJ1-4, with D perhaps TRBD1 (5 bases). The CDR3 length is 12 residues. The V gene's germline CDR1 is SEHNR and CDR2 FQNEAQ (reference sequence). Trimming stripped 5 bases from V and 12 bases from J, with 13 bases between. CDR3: CASSRDSTELFF. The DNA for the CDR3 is TGTGCCAGCAGCCGAGACAGTACCGAACTGTTTTTT.

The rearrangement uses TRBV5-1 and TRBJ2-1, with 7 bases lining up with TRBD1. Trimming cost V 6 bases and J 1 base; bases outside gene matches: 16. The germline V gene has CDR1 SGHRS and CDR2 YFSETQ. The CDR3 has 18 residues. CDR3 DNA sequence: TGCGCCAGCAACTATTCTTTTGACAGGGCCAGTTCCTACAATGAGCAGTTCTTC. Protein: CASNYSFDRASSYNEQFF.

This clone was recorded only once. The CDR3 nucleotides are TGCAGTGCTAGATTTCAGGGCTACACCTTC. Translated, it gives CSARFQGYTF. V and J are TRBV20-1 and TRBJ1-2; D gene unclear. Looked up from germline, CDR1 is DFQATT and CDR2 is SNEGSKA (reference sequence). Trimming left V 2 bases short and J 8 bases short, with 6 bases between. The CDR3 loop spans 10 amino acids.

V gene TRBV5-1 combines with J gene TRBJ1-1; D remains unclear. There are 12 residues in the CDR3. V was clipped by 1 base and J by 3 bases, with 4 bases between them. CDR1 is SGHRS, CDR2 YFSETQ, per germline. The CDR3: CASSLFDTEAFF. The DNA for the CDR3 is TGCGCCAGCAGCTTGTTCGACACTGAAGCTTTCTTT.

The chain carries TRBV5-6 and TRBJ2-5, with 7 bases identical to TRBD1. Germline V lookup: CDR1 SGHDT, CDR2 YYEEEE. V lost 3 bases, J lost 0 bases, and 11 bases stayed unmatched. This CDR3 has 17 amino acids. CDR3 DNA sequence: TGTGCCAGCAGCTCCTACAGGGGCCGATGGTACCAAGAGACCCAGTACTTC. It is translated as CASSSYRGRWYQETQYF.

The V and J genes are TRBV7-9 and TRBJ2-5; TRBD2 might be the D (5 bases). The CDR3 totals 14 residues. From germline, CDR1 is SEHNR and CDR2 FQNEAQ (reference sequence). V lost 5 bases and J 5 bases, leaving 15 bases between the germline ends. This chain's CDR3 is CASSRGLRWETQYF. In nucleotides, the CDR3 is TGTGCCAGCAGCCGAGGACTCCGCTGGGAGACCCAGTACTTC.

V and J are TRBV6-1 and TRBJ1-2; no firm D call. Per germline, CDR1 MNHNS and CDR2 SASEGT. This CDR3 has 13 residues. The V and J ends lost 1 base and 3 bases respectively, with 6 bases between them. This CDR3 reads CASSEDQDYGYTF. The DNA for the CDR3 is TGTGCCAGCAGTGAAGATCAGGACTATGGCTACACCTTC.

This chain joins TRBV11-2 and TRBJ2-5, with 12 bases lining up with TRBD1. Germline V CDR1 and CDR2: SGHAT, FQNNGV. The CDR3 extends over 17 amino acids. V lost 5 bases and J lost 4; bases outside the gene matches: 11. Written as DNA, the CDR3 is TGTGCCAGCAGCCGACAGGGAGGGACAGGGGGCGCAGAGACCCAGTACTTC. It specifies CASSRQGGTGGAETQYF. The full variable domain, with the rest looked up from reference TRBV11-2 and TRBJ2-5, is EAGVAQSPRYKIIEKRQSVAFWCNPISGHATLYWYQQILGQGPKLLIQFQNNGVVDDSQLPKDRFSAERLKGVDSTLKIQPAKLEDSAVYLCASSRQGGTGGAETQYFGPGTRLLVL.

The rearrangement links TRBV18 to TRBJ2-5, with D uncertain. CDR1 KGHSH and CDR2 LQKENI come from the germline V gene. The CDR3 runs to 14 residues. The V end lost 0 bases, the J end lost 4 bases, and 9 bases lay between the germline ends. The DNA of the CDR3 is TGTGCCAGCTCACCACCGGGCAGGTCAGAGACCCAGTACTTC. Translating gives CASSPPGRSETQYF. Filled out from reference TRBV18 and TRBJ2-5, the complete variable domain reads NAGVMQNPRHLVRRRGQEARLRCSPMKGHSHVYWYRQLPEEGLKFMVYLQKENIIDESGMPKERFSAEFPKEGPSILRIQQVVRGDSAAYFCASSPPGRSETQYFGPGTRLLVL.